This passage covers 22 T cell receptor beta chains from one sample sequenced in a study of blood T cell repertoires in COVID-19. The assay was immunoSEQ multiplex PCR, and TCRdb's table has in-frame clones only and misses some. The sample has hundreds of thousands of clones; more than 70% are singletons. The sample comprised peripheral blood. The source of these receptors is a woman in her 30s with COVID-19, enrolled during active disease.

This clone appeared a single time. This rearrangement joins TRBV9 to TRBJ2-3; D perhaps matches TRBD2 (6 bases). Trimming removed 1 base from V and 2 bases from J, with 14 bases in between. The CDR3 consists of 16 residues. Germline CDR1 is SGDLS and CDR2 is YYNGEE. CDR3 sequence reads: CASSVRRDSATDTQYF. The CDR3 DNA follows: TGTGCCAGCAGCGTACGAAGGGACTCCGCCACAGATACGCAGTATTTT.

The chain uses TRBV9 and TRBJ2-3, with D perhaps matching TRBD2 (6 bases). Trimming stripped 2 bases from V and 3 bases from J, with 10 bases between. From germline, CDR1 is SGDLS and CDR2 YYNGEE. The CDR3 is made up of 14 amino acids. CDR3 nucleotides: TGTGCCAGCAGCGTTGCGGGAAATACAGATACGCAGTATTTT. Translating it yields CASSVAGNTDTQYF.

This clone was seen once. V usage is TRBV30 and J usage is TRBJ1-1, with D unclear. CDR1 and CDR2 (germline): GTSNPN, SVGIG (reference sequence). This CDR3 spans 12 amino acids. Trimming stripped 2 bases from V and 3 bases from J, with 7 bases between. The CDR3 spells CAWSQVDTEAFF. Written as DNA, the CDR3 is TGTGCCTGGAGTCAGGTGGACACTGAAGCTTTCTTT.

In DNA, the CDR3 is TGTGCCAGTAGTATCAGCAGGGTAGAGACCCAGTACTTC. Protein: CASSISRVETQYF. V is TRBV19 and J is TRBJ2-5; tentative D call: TRBD1 (5 bases). Trimming removed 3 bases from V and 4 bases from J, with 9 bases in between. The CDR3 totals 13 residues. Germline V gene lookup returns CDR1 LNHDA and CDR2 SQIVND (reference sequence). The whole variable domain, filled in from reference TRBV19 and TRBJ2-5, reads DGGITQSPKYLFRKEGQNVTLSCEQNLNHDAMYWYRQDPGQGLRLIYYSQIVNDFQKGDIAEGYSVSREKKESFPLTVTSAQKNPTAFYLCASSISRVETQYFGPGTRLLVL.

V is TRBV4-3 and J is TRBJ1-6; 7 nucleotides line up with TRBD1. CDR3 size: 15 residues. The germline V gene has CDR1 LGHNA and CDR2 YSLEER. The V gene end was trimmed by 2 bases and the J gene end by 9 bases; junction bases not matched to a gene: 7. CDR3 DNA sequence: TGCGCCAGCAGCCAACAAAGACAGGGCGGTTCACCCCTCCACTTT. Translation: CASSQQRQGGSPLHF.

CDR3 in amino acids: CASSRRGSEAFF. CDR3 nucleotide sequence: TGTGCCAGCAGCCGCAGGGGGAGTGAAGCTTTCTTT. The chain is built from TRBV27 and TRBJ1-1, with TRBD1 matching over 7 bases. V trimming: 6 bases; J trimming: 7 bases; junction bases outside the gene matches: 5. CDR1 is MNHEY and CDR2 is SMNVEV in the germline V gene (reference sequence). CDR3 length: 12 amino acids.

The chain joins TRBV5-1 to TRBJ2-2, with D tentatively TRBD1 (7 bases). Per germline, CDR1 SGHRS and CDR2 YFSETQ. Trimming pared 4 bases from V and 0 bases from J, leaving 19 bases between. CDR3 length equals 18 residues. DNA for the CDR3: TGCGCCAGCAGCGCGGGACAGCCCTTACTATCGAACACCGGGGAGCTGTTTTTT. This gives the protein CASSAGQPLLSNTGELFF.

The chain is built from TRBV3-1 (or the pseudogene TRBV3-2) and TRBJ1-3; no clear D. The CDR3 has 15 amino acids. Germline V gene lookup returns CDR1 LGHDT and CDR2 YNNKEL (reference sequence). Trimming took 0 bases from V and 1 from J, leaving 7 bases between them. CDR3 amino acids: CASSQDSGSGNTIYF. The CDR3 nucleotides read TGTGCCAGCAGCCAAGATTCGGGGTCTGGAAACACCATATATTTT.

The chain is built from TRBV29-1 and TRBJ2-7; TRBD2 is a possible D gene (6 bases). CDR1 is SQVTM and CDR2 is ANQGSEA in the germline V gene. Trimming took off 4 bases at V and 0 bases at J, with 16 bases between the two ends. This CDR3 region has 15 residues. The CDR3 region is CSVVPTRDSSYEQYF. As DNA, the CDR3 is TGCAGCGTTGTACCGACGAGGGACTCCTCCTACGAGCAGTACTTC.

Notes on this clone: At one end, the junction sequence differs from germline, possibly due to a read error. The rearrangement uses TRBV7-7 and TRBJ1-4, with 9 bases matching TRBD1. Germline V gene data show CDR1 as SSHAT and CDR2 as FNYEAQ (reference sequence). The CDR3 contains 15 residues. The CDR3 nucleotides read TGTGCTAGCACCCCTACGGGACAGGGCTTGGAAAAACTGTTTTTT. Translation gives CASTPTGQGLEKLFF.

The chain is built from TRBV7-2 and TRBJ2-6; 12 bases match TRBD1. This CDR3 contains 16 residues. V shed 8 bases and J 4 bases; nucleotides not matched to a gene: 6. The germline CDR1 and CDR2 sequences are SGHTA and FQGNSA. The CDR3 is CASSRDRGRGANVLTF. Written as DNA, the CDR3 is TGTGCCAGCTCCCGGGACAGGGGGCGAGGGGCCAACGTCCTGACTTTC.

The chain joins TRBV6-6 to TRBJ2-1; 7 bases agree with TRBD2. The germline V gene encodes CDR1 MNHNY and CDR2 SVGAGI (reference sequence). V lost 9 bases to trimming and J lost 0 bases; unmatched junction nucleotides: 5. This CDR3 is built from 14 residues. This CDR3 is CASCSGSSYNEQFF. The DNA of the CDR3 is TGTGCCAGTTGTAGCGGGTCCTCCTACAATGAGCAGTTCTTC.

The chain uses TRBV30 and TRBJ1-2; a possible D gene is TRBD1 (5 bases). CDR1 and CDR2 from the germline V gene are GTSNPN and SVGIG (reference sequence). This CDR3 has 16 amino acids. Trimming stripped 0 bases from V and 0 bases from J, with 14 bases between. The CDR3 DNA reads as TGTGCCTGGAGTGTACTGTTAAGGGACTCTAACTATGGCTACACCTTC. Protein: CAWSVLLRDSNYGYTF.

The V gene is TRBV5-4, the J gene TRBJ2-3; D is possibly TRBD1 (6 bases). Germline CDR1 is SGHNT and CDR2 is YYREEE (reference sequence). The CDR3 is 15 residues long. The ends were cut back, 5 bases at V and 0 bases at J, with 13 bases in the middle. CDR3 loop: CASRLGGPSTDTQYF. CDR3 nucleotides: TGTGCCAGCAGATTAGGGGGTCCAAGCACAGATACGCAGTATTTT.

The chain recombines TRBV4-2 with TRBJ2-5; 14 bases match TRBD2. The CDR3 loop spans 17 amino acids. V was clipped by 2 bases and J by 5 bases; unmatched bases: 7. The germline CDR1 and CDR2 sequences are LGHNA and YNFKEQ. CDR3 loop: CASSQTTSGGADETQYF. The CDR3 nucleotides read TGTGCCAGCAGCCAAACGACTAGCGGGGGGGCGGATGAGACCCAGTACTTC.

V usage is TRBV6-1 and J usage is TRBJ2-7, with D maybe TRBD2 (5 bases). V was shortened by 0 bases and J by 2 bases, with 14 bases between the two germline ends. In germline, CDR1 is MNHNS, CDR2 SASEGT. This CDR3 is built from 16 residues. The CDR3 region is CASSEAMASITYEQYV. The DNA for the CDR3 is TGTGCCAGCAGTGAAGCTATGGCTAGCATAACCTACGAGCAGTACGTC.

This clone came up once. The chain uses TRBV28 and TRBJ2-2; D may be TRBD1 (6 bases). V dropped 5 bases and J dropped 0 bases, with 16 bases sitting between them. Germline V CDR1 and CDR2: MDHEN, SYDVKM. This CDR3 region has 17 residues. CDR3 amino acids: CASSRPPAGANTGELFF. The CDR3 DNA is TGTGCCAGCAGTCGCCCCCCGGCAGGGGCGAACACCGGGGAGCTGTTTTTT.

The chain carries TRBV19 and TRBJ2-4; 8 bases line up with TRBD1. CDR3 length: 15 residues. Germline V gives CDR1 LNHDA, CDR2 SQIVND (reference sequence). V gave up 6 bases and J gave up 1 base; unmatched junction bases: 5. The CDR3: CASREDRDAKNIQYF. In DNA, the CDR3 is TGTGCCAGTAGAGAGGACAGGGATGCCAAAAACATTCAGTACTTC.

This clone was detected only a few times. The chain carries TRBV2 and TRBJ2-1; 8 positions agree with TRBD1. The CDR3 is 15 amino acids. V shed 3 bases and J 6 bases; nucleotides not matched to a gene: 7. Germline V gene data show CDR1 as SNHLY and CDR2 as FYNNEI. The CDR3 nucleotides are TGTGCCAGCAGTGATGGGCAGGGGGCGTCCAATGAGCAGTTCTTC. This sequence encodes CASSDGQGASNEQFF.

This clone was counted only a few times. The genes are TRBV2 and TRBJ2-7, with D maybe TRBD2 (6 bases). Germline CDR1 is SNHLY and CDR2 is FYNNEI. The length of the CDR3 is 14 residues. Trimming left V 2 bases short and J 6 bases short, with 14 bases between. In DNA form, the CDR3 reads TGTGCCAGCAGTGAATTATTAGCGGCGTCCGAGCAGTACGTC. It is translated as CASSELLAASEQYV.

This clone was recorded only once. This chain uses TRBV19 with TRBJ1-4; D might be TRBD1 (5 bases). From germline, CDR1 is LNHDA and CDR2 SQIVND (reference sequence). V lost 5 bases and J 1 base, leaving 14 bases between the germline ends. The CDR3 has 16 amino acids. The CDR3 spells CASSSPGTETNEKLFF. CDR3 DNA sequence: TGTGCCAGTAGTTCCCCAGGGACTGAAACTAATGAAAAACTGTTTTTT. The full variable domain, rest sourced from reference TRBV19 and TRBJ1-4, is DGGITQSPKYLFRKEGQNVTLSCEQNLNHDAMYWYRQDPGQGLRLIYYSQIVNDFQKGDIAEGYSVSREKKESFPLTVTSAQKNPTAFYLCASSSPGTETNEKLFFGSGTQLSVL.

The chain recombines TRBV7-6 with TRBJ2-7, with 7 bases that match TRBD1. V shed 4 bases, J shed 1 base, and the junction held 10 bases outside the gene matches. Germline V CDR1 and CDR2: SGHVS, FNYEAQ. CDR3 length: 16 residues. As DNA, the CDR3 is TGTGCCAGCAGCTCGTTAGAACAGGGGTTGTCCTACGAGCAGTACTTC. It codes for CASSSLEQGLSYEQYF.